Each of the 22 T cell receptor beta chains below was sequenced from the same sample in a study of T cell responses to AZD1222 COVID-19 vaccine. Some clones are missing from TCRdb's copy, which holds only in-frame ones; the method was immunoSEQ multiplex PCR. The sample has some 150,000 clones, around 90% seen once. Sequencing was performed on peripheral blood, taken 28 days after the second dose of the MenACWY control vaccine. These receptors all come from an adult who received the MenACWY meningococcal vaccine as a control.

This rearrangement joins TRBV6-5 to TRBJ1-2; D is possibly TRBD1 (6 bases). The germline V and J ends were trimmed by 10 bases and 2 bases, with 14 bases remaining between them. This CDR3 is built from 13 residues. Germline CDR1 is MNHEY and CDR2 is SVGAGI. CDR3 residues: CATEIDRNYGYTF. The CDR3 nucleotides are TGTGCCACCGAGATTGACAGGAACTATGGCTACACCTTC.

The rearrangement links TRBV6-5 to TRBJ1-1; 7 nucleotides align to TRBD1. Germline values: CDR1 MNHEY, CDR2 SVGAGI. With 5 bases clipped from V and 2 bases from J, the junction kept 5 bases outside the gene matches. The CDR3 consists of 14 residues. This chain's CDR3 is CASSTRTGNTEAFF. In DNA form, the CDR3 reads TGTGCCAGCAGTACCAGGACAGGTAACACTGAAGCTTTCTTT.

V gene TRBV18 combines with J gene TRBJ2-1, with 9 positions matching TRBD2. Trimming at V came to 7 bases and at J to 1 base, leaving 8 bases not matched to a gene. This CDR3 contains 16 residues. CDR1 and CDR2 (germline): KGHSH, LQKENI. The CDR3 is CASCPGGRGSYNEQFF. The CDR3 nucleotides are TGTGCCAGCTGCCCAGGCGGGAGGGGTTCCTACAATGAGCAGTTCTTC. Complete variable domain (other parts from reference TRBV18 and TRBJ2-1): NAGVMQNPRHLVRRRGQEARLRCSPMKGHSHVYWYRQLPEEGLKFMVYLQKENIIDESGMPKERFSAEFPKEGPSILRIQQVVRGDSAAYFCASCPGGRGSYNEQFFGPGTRLTVL.

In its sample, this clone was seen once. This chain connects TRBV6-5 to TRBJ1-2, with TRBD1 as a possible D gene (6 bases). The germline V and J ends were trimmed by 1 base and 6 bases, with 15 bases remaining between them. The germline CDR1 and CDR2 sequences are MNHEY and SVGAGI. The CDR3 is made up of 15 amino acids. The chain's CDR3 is CASSYYGGVRDGYTF. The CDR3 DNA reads TGTGCCAGCAGTTACTATGGGGGCGTAAGGGATGGCTACACCTTC.

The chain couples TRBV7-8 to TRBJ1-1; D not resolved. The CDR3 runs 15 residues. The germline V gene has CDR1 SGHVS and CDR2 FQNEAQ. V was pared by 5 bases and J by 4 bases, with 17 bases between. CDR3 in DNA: TGTGCCAGCAGCCTGTTCACCTTTCCTACCACTGAAGCTTTCTTT. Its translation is CASSLFTFPTTEAFF.

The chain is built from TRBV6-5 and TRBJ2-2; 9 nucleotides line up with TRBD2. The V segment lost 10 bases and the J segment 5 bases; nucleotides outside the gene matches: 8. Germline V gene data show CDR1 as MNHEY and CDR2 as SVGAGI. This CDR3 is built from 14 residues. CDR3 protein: CATHSGSGTGELFF. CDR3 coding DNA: TGTGCCACCCATAGCGGGAGTGGGACCGGGGAGCTGTTTTTT.

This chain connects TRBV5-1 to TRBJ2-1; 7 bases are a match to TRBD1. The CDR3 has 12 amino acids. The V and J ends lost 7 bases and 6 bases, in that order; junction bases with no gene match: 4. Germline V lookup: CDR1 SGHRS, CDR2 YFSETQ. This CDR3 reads CASGTGVNEQFF. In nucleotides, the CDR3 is TGCGCCAGCGGAACAGGGGTCAATGAGCAGTTCTTC.

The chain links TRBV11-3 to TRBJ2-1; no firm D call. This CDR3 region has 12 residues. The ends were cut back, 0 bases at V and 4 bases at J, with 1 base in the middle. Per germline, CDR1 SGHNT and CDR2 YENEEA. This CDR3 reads CASSLEYNEQFF. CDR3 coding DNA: TGTGCCAGCAGCTTAGAGTACAATGAGCAGTTCTTC.

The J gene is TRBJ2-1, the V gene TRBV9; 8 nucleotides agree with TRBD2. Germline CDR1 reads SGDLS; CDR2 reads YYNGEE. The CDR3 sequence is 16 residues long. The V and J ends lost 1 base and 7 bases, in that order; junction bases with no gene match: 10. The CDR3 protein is CASSVSTSGGINEQFF. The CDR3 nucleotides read TGTGCCAGCAGCGTATCTACCAGCGGGGGCATAAATGAGCAGTTCTTC. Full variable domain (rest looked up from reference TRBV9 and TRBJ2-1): DSGVTQTPKHLITATGQRVTLRCSPRSGDLSVYWYQQSLDQGLQFLIQYYNGEERAKGNILERFSAQQFPDLHSELNLSSLELGDSALYFCASSVSTSGGINEQFFGPGTRLTVL.

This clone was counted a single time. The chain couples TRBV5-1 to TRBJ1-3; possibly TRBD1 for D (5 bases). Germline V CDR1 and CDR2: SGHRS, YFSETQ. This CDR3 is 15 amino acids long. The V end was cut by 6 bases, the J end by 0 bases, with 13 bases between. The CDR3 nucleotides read TGCGCCAGCACCCAACAGGCAGGCTCTGGAAACACCATATATTTT. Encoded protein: CASTQQAGSGNTIYF.

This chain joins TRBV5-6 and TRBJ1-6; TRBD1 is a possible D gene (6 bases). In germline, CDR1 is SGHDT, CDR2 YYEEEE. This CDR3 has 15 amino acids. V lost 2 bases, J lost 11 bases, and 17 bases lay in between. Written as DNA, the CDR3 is TGTGCCAGCAGCTTTTTTTCCGGGGGCGGGACACCCCTCCACTTT. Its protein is CASSFFSGGGTPLHF.

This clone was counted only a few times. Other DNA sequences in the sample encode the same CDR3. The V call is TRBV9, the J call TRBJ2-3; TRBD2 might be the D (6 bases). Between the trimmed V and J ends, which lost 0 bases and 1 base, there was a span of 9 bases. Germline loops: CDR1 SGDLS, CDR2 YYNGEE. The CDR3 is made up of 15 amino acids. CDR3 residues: CASSVVEGRTDTQYF. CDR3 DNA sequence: TGTGCCAGCAGCGTAGTGGAGGGCCGCACAGATACGCAGTATTTT.

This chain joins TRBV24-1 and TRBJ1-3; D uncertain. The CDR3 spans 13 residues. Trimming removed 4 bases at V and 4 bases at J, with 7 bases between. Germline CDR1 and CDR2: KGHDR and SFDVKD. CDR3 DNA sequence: TGTGCCACCAGTGACGAAACAGGAAACACCATATATTTT. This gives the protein CATSDETGNTIYF.

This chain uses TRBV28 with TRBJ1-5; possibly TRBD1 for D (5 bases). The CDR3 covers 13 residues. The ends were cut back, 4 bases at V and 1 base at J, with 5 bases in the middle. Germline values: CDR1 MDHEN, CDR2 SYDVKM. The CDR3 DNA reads TGTGCCAGCAGTTGGGACAGCAATCAGCCCCAGCATTTT. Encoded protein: CASSWDSNQPQHF.

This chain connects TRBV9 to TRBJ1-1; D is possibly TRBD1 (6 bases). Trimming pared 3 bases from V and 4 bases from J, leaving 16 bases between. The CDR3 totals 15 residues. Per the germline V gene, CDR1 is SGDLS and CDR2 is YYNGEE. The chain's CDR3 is CASSAESQGSTEAFF. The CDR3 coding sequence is TGTGCCAGCAGCGCCGAATCACAGGGCTCCACTGAAGCTTTCTTT.

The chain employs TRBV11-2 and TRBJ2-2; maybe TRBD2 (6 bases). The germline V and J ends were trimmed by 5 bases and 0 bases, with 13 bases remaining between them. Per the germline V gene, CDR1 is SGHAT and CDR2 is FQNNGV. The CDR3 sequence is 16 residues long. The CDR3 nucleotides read TGTGCCAGCAGCCTCCGGGCGGGGTCGAACACCGGGGAGCTGTTTTTT. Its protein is CASSLRAGSNTGELFF.

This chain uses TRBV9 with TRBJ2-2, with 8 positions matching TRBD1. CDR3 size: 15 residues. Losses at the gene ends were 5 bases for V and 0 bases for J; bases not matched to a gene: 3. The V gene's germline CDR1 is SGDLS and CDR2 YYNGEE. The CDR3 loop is CASSGTGSNTGELFF. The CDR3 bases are TGTGCCAGCAGTGGGACAGGATCGAACACCGGGGAGCTGTTTTTT.

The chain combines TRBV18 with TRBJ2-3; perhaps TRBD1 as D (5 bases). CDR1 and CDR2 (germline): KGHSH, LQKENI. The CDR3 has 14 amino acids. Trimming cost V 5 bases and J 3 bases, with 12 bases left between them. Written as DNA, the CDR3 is TGTGCCAGCTCATCTTTTAGGGGAACAGATACGCAGTATTTT. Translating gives CASSSFRGTDTQYF. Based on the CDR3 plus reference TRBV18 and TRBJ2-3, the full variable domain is NAGVMQNPRHLVRRRGQEARLRCSPMKGHSHVYWYRQLPEEGLKFMVYLQKENIIDESGMPKERFSAEFPKEGPSILRIQQVVRGDSAAYFCASSSFRGTDTQYFGPGTRLTVL.

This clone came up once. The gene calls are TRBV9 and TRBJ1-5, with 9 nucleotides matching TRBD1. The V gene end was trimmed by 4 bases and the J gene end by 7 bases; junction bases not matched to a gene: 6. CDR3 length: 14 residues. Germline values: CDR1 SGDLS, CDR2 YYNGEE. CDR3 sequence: CASSTGGAGQPQHF. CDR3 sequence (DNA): TGTGCCAGCAGCACAGGGGGCGCGGGACAGCCCCAGCATTTT.

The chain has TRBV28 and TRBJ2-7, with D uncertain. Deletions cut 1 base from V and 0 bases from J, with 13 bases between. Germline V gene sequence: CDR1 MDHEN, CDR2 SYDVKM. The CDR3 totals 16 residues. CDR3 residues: CASSLLGRTGSYEQYF. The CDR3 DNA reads TGTGCCAGCAGTTTATTAGGACGGACGGGCTCCTACGAGCAGTACTTC. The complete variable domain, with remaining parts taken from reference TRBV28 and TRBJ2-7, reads DVKVTQSSRYLVKRTGEKVFLECVQDMDHENMFWYRQDPGLGLRLIYFSYDVKMKEKGDIPEGYSVSREKKERFSLILESASTNQTSMYLCASSLLGRTGSYEQYFGPGTRLTVT.

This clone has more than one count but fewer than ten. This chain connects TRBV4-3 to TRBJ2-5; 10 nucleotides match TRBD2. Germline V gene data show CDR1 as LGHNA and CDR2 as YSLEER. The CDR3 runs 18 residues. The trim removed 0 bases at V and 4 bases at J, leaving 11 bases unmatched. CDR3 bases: TGCGCCAGCAGCCAAGACCTAGCGGGGGCCGCCCCCCCAGAGACCCAGTACTTC. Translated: CASSQDLAGAAPPETQYF.

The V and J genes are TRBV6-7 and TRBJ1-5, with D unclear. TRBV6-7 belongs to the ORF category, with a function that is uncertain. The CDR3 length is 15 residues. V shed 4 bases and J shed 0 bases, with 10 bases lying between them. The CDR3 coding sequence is TGTGCCAGCAGTTTTGGACTGTGTAGCAATCAGCCCCAGCATTTT. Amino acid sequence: CASSFGLCSNQPQHF.